The next 7 T cell receptor beta chains were all read from a single sample in a study of blood T cell repertoires in COVID-19. The protocol was immunoSEQ multiplex PCR, while the TCRdb copy is restricted to in-frame clones and leaves out a portion. This sample carries about 200,000 clones, 80% to 90% of them seen once, and the ten largest clones take 3% to 4%. The specimen was PBMCs or T cells enriched from blood (not recorded which). Receptors originate from a woman between 35 and 50 years old with acute COVID-19.

This clone was seen more than once but under ten times. V usage is TRBV6-5 and J usage is TRBJ2-1, with D unclear. The germline V gene encodes CDR1 MNHEY and CDR2 SVGAGI. The CDR3 runs to 13 residues. Trimming left V 7 bases short and J 5 bases short, with 12 bases between. CDR3: CASTQVRHNEQFF. The CDR3 DNA reads TGTGCCAGCACTCAGGTTCGGCACAATGAGCAGTTCTTC.

This clone was counted a single time. The rearrangement uses TRBV5-1 and TRBJ2-5; 8 bases fit TRBD2. V dropped 4 bases and J dropped 5; count of bases not matched to a gene: 10. Germline CDR1 is SGHRS and CDR2 is YFSETQ. The CDR3 is made up of 15 amino acids. The CDR3 DNA is TGCGCCAGCAGCCCCCGGGGACTAGGGGGGGAGACCCAGTACTTC. It specifies CASSPRGLGGETQYF.

The chain carries TRBV15 and TRBJ1-5; D perhaps matches TRBD1 (6 bases). This CDR3 is built from 16 residues. In germline, CDR1 is LNHNV, CDR2 YYDKDF (reference sequence). Trimming took 0 bases from V and 4 from J, leaving 13 bases between them. CDR3 DNA sequence: TGTGCCACCAGCAGAGATGCAGGGGTCACAAATCAGCCCCAGCATTTT. This codes for CATSRDAGVTNQPQHF.

The gene calls are TRBV5-1 and TRBJ1-1, with D uncertain. This CDR3 is 13 amino acids long. V was pared by 0 bases and J by 7 bases, with 10 bases between. Germline CDR1 SGHRS, CDR2 YFSETQ. Here the CDR3 reads CASSLGSTHEAFF. The CDR3 DNA reads as TGCGCCAGCAGCTTGGGGTCTACCCATGAAGCTTTCTTT.

The gene calls are TRBV14 and TRBJ2-2, with 8 bases aligning to TRBD2. Trimming at V came to 1 base and at J to 3 bases, leaving 7 bases not matched to a gene. The CDR3 sequence is 17 residues long. Germline CDR1 is SGHDN and CDR2 is FVKESK. This chain's CDR3 is CASSQARRGVYTGELFF. The DNA for the CDR3 is TGTGCCAGCAGCCAAGCGAGGCGGGGGGTATACACCGGGGAGCTGTTTTTT.

The chain is built from TRBV3-1 (or the pseudogene TRBV3-2) and TRBJ1-3, with D possibly matching TRBD1 (5 bases). This CDR3 has 14 residues. V was trimmed by 4 bases and J by 2 bases, leaving 9 bases between them. CDR1 and CDR2 (germline): LGHDT, YNNKEL (reference sequence). The CDR3 DNA is TGTGCCAGCAGCCTCTCAGGGCCTGGAAACACCATATATTTT. Its protein is CASSLSGPGNTIYF.

The chain couples TRBV28 to TRBJ2-7; 13 bases line up with TRBD2. This CDR3 spans 16 amino acids. Germline assignment: CDR1 MDHEN and CDR2 SYDVKM. Trimming removed 2 bases from V and 7 bases from J; junction bases left unmatched: 8. The CDR3 spells CASSLIAGLAGVEQYF. The CDR3 DNA reads as TGTGCCAGCAGTTTAATCGCCGGACTAGCGGGAGTTGAGCAGTACTTC.